The 7 T cell receptor beta chains given below trace back to one sample, sequenced in a study of cytomegalovirus exposure and HLA in healthy donors. Some clones are missing from TCRdb's copy, which holds only in-frame ones; the method was immunoSEQ multiplex PCR. The sample carries around 95,000 clones, around 85% recorded once. The sequenced sample consisted of PBMCs. These receptors all come from a man between 18 and 35 years old in good health and CMV-seropositive.

This chain links TRBV28 with TRBJ2-3; TRBD2 aligns across 11 bases. The CDR3 spans 18 residues. V shed 2 bases and J 4 bases; nucleotides not matched to a gene: 11. The V gene's germline CDR1 is MDHEN and CDR2 SYDVKM. This CDR3 reads CASSLIRLAGGRADTQYF. The CDR3 DNA sequence: TGTGCCAGCAGTTTAATTCGGCTAGCGGGAGGACGGGCAGATACGCAGTATTTT.

V and J are TRBV29-1 and TRBJ1-3, with 7 bases identical to TRBD1. Per germline, CDR1 SQVTM and CDR2 ANQGSEA. V dropped 1 base and J dropped 4; count of bases not matched to a gene: 7. There are 15 residues in the CDR3. DNA for the CDR3: TGCAGCGTTGAAGGGGGCAGGGGGAACGGAAACACCATATATTTT. It translates to CSVEGGRGNGNTIYF.

J is TRBJ2-1 and V is TRBV7-3; no clear D. The V gene's germline CDR1 is SGHTA and CDR2 FQGTGA. Trimming pared 2 bases from V and 5 bases from J, leaving 10 bases between. The CDR3 runs 14 residues. The CDR3 nucleotides read TGTGCCAGCAGCTTACGGATTGGAGACAATGAGCAGTTCTTC. Translating gives CASSLRIGDNEQFF.

This clone was observed a handful of times. The CDR3 region is CASSPLEEDTQYF. The CDR3 coding sequence is TGTGCCAGCTCACCACTCGAGGAAGATACGCAGTATTTT. The V and J genes are TRBV18 and TRBJ2-3; the D is unclear. This CDR3 has 13 residues. The V end was cut by 1 base, the J end by 5 bases, with 7 bases between. From germline, CDR1 is KGHSH and CDR2 LQKENI.

The genes are TRBV28 and TRBJ1-5; 7 nucleotides match TRBD1. The CDR3 is 14 residues long. J lost 7 bases, V lost 3 bases, and 6 bases had no gene match. Per the germline V gene, CDR1 is MDHEN and CDR2 is SYDVKM. The CDR3 protein is CASSFRDSRQPQHF. The CDR3 region has the DNA TGTGCCAGCAGTTTTAGGGACAGTAGACAGCCCCAGCATTTT.

V is TRBV6-5 and J is TRBJ1-1; D is ambiguous. Looked up from germline, CDR1 is MNHEY and CDR2 is SVGAGI. The CDR3 is 13 residues long. The V gene lost 6 bases and the J gene lost 6 bases, with 14 bases spanning the gap. The CDR3 DNA sequence: TGTGCCAGCAGACAATTCAGGAAATCTGAAGCTTTCTTT. Protein product: CASRQFRKSEAFF.

The J gene is TRBJ1-5, the V gene TRBV16, with D perhaps matching TRBD1 (5 bases). V was pared by 0 bases and J by 3 bases, with 9 bases between. This CDR3 contains 15 residues. Germline V gene lookup returns CDR1 KGHSY and CDR2 FQNENV. This CDR3 is CASSQSGQLNQPQHF. The CDR3 nucleotides are TGTGCCAGCAGCCAATCGGGGCAGCTCAATCAGCCCCAGCATTTT.